The clone carrying this T cell receptor (beta chain) was detected only a few times. V dropped 1 base and J dropped 4; count of bases not matched to a gene: 11. This CDR3 contains 17 residues. The germline gives CDR1 LGHNA, CDR2 YSLEER. With a J-beta primer mix and a sample-barcoded 5' primer, a second PCR ran about 7 to 12 cycles. Researchers report that a template-switch adaptor with 12 random nucleotides tagged each cDNA molecule. TCRdb fed the 5' RACE reads into MiXCR, producing one record per CDR3 protein. The repertoire holds about 680,000 distinct CDR3 sequences, with 49% as singletons. This entry comes from a study of blood T cells in healthy people across ages. Study details: Researchers report that template switching captured about one barcoded beta molecule per two T cells.

Total RNA was extracted at no less than 5 micrograms per sample. J is TRBJ2-3 and V is TRBV4-3, with 7 bases fitting TRBD1. Material for sequencing was blood. The TCR originated in a woman aged 55-69 years in good health. The CDR3 DNA sequence: TGCGCCAGCAGCCAAGGATGGGACAGCCATGGGGCAGATACGCAGTATTTT. Protein product: CASSQGWDSHGADTQYF.